This T cell receptor (beta chain) was sequenced in a study of cytomegalovirus exposure and HLA in healthy donors. Both 60 Vbeta primers and 13 Jbeta primers went into the PCR. The method was immunoSEQ multiplex PCR; TCRdb's version includes in-frame clones alone and lacks a portion of them. Seen here are 75,000 to 95,000 clones, roughly 70% observed once, and the top ten hold approximately 2.9%. The CDR3 sequence is 14 residues long. V was cut by 4 bases and J by 5 bases, with 14 bases left in between. Germline V gene data show CDR1 as SGHTA and CDR2 as FQGNSA. What was sequenced was PBMCs. The genes are TRBV7-2 and TRBJ1-1; possible D gene TRBD1, 5 bases. The TCR originated in a man between 45 and 60 years old in good health and CMV-seronegative. In nucleotides, the CDR3 is TGTGCCAGCAGCTCAAGGGGTTCATGGACTGAAGCTTTCTTT. Translated: CASSSRGSWTEAFF. Full variable domain (outside the CDR3, taken from reference TRBV7-2 and TRBJ1-1): GAGVSQSPSNKVTEKGKDVELRCDPISGHTALYWYRQSLGQGLEFLIYFQGNSAPDKSGLPSDRFSAERTGGSVSTLTIQRTQQEDSAVYLCASSSRGSWTEAFFGQGTRLTVV.